This TCR beta chain was sequenced in a study of shared clonotypes between healthy human individuals. All donors qualified as healthy HIV-negative adults and had experienced no recent acute infections or vaccinations. CDR1 and CDR2 (germline): SGHVS, FNYEAQ. Trimming left V 6 bases short and J 1 base short, with 9 bases between. The CDR3 covers 13 residues. DNA at about 210 ng, approximately 30,000 T cell genomes, went into sorted-subset replicate PCRs. Sequenced by immunoSEQ multiplex PCR; TCRdb stores in-frame clones only, minus some. The sample includes around 550,000 clones, 90% to 96% of them seen just once.

The chain uses TRBV7-6 and TRBJ1-1, with D unclear. Material: naive CD4+ T cells sorted from blood. Noted subset: CD45RA+ positively selected. The clonotype originates from a woman aged 25 to 39 in good health. The CDR3 sequence: CASSPGRNTEAFF. The CDR3, as DNA: TGTGCCAGCAGTCCGGGCCGGAACACTGAAGCTTTCTTT. Looking up the rest from reference TRBV7-6 and TRBJ1-1 gives the full variable domain: GAGVSQSPRYKVTKRGQDVALRCDPISGHVSLYWYRQALGQGPEFLTYFNYEAQQDKSGLPNDRFSAERPEGSISTLTIQRTEQRDSAMYRCASSPGRNTEAFFGQGTRLTVV.